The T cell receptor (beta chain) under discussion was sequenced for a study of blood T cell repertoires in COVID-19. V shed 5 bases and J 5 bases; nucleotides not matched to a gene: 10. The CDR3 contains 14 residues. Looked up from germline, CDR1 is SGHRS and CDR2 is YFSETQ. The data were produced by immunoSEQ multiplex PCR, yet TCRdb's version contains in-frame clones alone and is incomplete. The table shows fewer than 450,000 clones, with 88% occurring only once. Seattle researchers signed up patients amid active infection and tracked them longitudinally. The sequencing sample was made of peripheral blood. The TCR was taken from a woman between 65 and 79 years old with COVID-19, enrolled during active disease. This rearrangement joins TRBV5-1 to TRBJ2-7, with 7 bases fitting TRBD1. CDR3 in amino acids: CASRARTGADEQYF. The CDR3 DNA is TGCGCCAGCAGAGCTAGAACAGGGGCGGACGAGCAGTACTTC.